This T cell receptor (beta chain) was observed in a study of Ad26.COV2.S vaccination and SARS-CoV-2 variants. As for the study in general: It was the COV1001 Ad26.COV2.S trial arm that included the donor.

Treatment specified: roughly 18 received Ad26.COV2.S at low or high dose, single or two shots; 5 received placebo; per-sample allocation not given. The samples date from day 63 after the first vaccine or placebo injection. CDR1 is SNHLY, CDR2 FYNNEI, per germline. Trimming removed 3 bases from V and 0 bases from J, with 8 bases in between. This CDR3 is built from 14 residues. This table comes from immunoSEQ multiplex PCR, and its TCRdb copy is limited to in-frame clones, with some not included. The data hold roughly 510,000 clones, with roughly 85% observed a single time. J is TRBJ1-2 and V is TRBV2, with unresolved D. This TCR came from a person aged 18-60 years who received the Ad26.COV2.S COVID-19 vaccine or a placebo. The sequencing here drew on peripheral blood, taken in a trial of Ad26.COV2.S vaccine versus placebo. CDR3 loop: CASSDYGANYGYTF. The CDR3 DNA follows: TGTGCCAGCAGTGATTACGGAGCTAACTATGGCTACACCTTC.